The 14 T cell receptor beta chains below all came from one sample that was sequenced in a study of blood T cell repertoires in COVID-19. Some clones are missing from TCRdb's copy, which holds only in-frame ones; the method was immunoSEQ multiplex PCR. Of around 160,000 clones in the sample, roughly 84% are singletons; the top ten hold roughly 34%. The sample taken for sequencing was peripheral blood. These receptors came from a human donor in a cohort sampled during active COVID-19.

This chain joins TRBV9 and TRBJ1-4; TRBD1 matches 9 bases. The CDR3 runs 15 residues. Germline loops: CDR1 SGDLS, CDR2 YYNGEE. V lost 0 bases, J lost 8 bases, and 5 bases stayed unmatched. In nucleotides, the CDR3 is TGTGCCAGCAGCGTAGGGACAGGGGCCGGGGAAAAACTGTTTTTT. It codes for CASSVGTGAGEKLFF.

The chain employs TRBV6-5 and TRBJ2-7; a weak D match, TRBD1 (6 bases). V was cut by 6 bases and J by 3 bases, with 18 bases left in between. CDR3 length: 15 residues. Germline values: CDR1 MNHEY, CDR2 SVGAGI. The CDR3 region has the DNA TGTGCCAGCAGCTACGGGTATAGGGGGAACTACGAGCAGTACTTC. This translates into CASSYGYRGNYEQYF.

This chain uses TRBV2 with TRBJ2-5; D may be TRBD1 (6 bases). V lost 3 bases and J lost 5, with 10 bases in between. The CDR3 spans 13 residues. Germline V gene sequence: CDR1 SNHLY, CDR2 FYNNEI. The CDR3 coding sequence is TGTGCCAGCAGTGACAGGGGCGGGGAGACCCAGTACTTC. This codes for CASSDRGGETQYF.

The chain employs TRBV20-1 and TRBJ2-3, with 9 bases identical to TRBD2. The CDR3 sequence is 17 residues long. Germline CDR1 is DFQATT and CDR2 is SNEGSKA (reference sequence). Trimming removed 3 bases from V and 0 bases from J; junction bases left unmatched: 10. DNA of the CDR3: TGCAGTGCTAGTATCAGCGGGGGGCCTTCTAGCACAGATACGCAGTATTTT. Translated: CSASISGGPSSTDTQYF.

The chain has TRBV6-1 and TRBJ1-2; 7 nucleotides align to TRBD1. Germline CDR1 and CDR2: MNHNS and SASEGT. Trimming cost V 0 bases and J 6 bases; bases outside gene matches: 7. This CDR3 is 15 amino acids long. In nucleotides, the CDR3 is TGTGCCAGCAGTGAAGCCCAGACAGGGAGGAATGGCTACACCTTC. Amino acids: CASSEAQTGRNGYTF.

As concerns this clone: Sequence at one end of the junction differs from germline and may be a read error. V usage is TRBV7-7 and J usage is TRBJ2-5; 7 nucleotides line up with TRBD1. CDR1 SSHAT and CDR2 FNYEAQ come from the germline V gene (reference sequence). This CDR3 has 12 residues. The CDR3 DNA sequence: TGTGCTAGCAGCCGGGACAGCGGGACCCAGTACTTC. Encoded protein: CASSRDSGTQYF.

This chain connects TRBV6-5 to TRBJ1-6; D is perhaps TRBD1 (5 bases). This CDR3 is 15 amino acids long. Deletions cut 7 bases from V and 8 bases from J, with 18 bases between. In germline, CDR1 is MNHEY, CDR2 SVGAGI. CDR3 DNA sequence: TGTGCCAGCACCGCTCGCCAGGGCATGGATTCACCCCTCCACTTT. Translated, it gives CASTARQGMDSPLHF.

J is TRBJ1-1 and V is TRBV7-9; D unclear. This CDR3 is 12 amino acids long. Looked up from germline, CDR1 is SEHNR and CDR2 is FQNEAQ (reference sequence). V lost 7 bases, J lost 0 bases, and 6 bases lay in between. CDR3 sequence reads: CASTLMNTEAFF. The CDR3 region has the DNA TGTGCCAGCACCCTTATGAACACTGAAGCTTTCTTT.

This clone was recorded a few times. The chain recombines TRBV19 with TRBJ1-2; D is possibly TRBD1 (5 bases). Germline CDR1 reads LNHDA; CDR2 reads SQIVND (reference sequence). The CDR3 has 12 residues. The ends were cut back, 7 bases at V and 2 bases at J, with 8 bases in the middle. Here the CDR3 reads CASTRANYGYTF. The CDR3 DNA is TGTGCCAGTACCAGGGCAAACTATGGCTACACCTTC. Filled out from reference TRBV19 and TRBJ1-2, the complete variable domain reads DGGITQSPKYLFRKEGQNVTLSCEQNLNHDAMYWYRQDPGQGLRLIYYSQIVNDFQKGDIAEGYSVSREKKESFPLTVTSAQKNPTAFYLCASTRANYGYTFGSGTRLTVV.

The V gene is TRBV7-2, the J gene TRBJ1-4; 10 nucleotides agree with TRBD1. With 5 bases clipped from V and 7 bases from J, the junction kept 7 bases outside the gene matches. This CDR3 region has 15 residues. The germline gives CDR1 SGHTA, CDR2 FQGNSA. CDR3 loop: CASSARQGASEKLFF. CDR3 nucleotides: TGTGCCAGCAGCGCACGACAGGGGGCTAGTGAAAAACTGTTTTTT.

The CDR3 DNA is TGTGCCAGCAGCCAGGGGAGGACGGCAAGTGGGACTGAAGCTTTCTTT. This encodes CASSQGRTASGTEAFF. The gene calls are TRBV14 and TRBJ1-1; D unresolved. There are 16 residues in the CDR3. The germline gives CDR1 SGHDN, CDR2 FVKESK. The germline V and J ends were trimmed by 3 bases and 5 bases, with 19 bases remaining between them.

V is TRBV28 and J is TRBJ1-5; 11 nucleotides match TRBD1. Trimming removed 6 bases from V and 2 bases from J; junction bases left unmatched: 9. The CDR3 loop spans 17 amino acids. CDR1 and CDR2 from the germline V gene are MDHEN and SYDVKM. In DNA, the CDR3 is TGTGCCAGCAGAGGACAGGGGGCGAGGATGGGCAATCAGCCCCAGCATTTT. Its translation: CASRGQGARMGNQPQHF.

This clone was counted only a few times. The gene calls are TRBV15 and TRBJ2-2; 10 bases line up with TRBD1. Losses at the gene ends were 9 bases for V and 2 bases for J; bases not matched to a gene: 15. The germline CDR1 and CDR2 sequences are LNHNV and YYDKDF (reference sequence). The CDR3 extends over 18 amino acids. CDR3 amino acids: CATKGQGISSENTGELFF. The CDR3 DNA reads as TGTGCCACGAAGGGACAGGGGATTTCCAGCGAAAACACCGGGGAGCTGTTTTTT.

This rearrangement joins TRBV12-3 or TRBV12-4 to TRBJ1-1; 9 bases map to TRBD1. The CDR3 spans 13 residues. With V trimmed by 5 bases and J by 8 bases, 6 bases remained unmatched. The chain's CDR3 is CASSQQGADEAFF. In nucleotides, the CDR3 is TGTGCCAGCAGTCAACAGGGGGCGGACGAAGCTTTCTTT.